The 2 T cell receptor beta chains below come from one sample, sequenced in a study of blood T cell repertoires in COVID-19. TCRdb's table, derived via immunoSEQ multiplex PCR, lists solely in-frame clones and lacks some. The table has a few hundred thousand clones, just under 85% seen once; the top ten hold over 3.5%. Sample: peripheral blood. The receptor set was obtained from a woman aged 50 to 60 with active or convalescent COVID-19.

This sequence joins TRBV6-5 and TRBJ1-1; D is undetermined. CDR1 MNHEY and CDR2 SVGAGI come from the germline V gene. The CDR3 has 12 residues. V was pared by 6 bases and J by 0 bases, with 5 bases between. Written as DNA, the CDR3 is TGTGCCAGCAGCAACTTGAACACTGAAGCTTTCTTT. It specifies CASSNLNTEAFF.

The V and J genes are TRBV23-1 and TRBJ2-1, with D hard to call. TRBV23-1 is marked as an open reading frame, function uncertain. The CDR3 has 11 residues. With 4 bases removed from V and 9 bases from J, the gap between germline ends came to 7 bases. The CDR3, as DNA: TGCGCCAGCAGTCCTATTGGTGAGCAGTTCTTC. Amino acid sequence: CASSPIGEQFF.